The 27 T cell receptor beta chains below all came from one sample that was sequenced in a study of blood T cell repertoires in COVID-19. This table comes from immunoSEQ multiplex PCR, and its TCRdb copy is limited to in-frame clones, with some not included. The sample includes 80,000 to 100,000 clones, around 74% of them seen just once. Sample: peripheral blood. All receptors derive from a man aged 65 to 79 with COVID-19, enrolled during active disease.

This clone was seen repeatedly, ten times or more. The V and J genes are TRBV6-4 and TRBJ2-2, with a tentative D call TRBD1 (5 bases). CDR1 is MRHNA, CDR2 SNTAGT, per germline. CDR3 length equals 14 residues. Deletions cut 3 bases from V and 2 bases from J, with 7 bases between. CDR3 nucleotide sequence: TGTGCCAGCAGTGAACAGGAAAACACCGGGGAGCTGTTTTTT. Encoded protein: CASSEQENTGELFF.

The chain employs TRBV9 and TRBJ2-1, with 8 bases fitting TRBD1. The junction had 8 bases not matched to a gene; V was cut back by 4 bases and J by 8 bases. Germline CDR1 SGDLS, CDR2 YYNGEE. The CDR3 has 14 residues. The CDR3 coding sequence is TGTGCCAGCAGCCCAGCCAGGGGGCATCATGAGCAGTTCTTC. Protein product: CASSPARGHHEQFF.

The chain links TRBV6-5 to TRBJ2-2; 7 bases agree with TRBD2. The CDR3 has 15 residues. The V and J ends lost 5 bases and 7 bases, in that order; junction bases with no gene match: 10. Germline-derived CDR1 and CDR2 are MNHEY and SVGAGI. The CDR3 DNA follows: TGTGCCAGCAGTCCCCTCGCGGGAGTCGTCGGGGAGCTGTTTTTT. Amino acid sequence: CASSPLAGVVGELFF.

V and J are TRBV9 and TRBJ2-1, with a weak D call TRBD2 (5 bases). The CDR3 covers 15 residues. V lost 0 bases, J lost 0 bases, and 7 bases lay in between. Looked up from germline, CDR1 is SGDLS and CDR2 is YYNGEE. The DNA for the CDR3 is TGTGCCAGCAGCGTAGACGGGGTCTCCTACAATGAGCAGTTCTTC. Translating gives CASSVDGVSYNEQFF.

J is TRBJ2-1 and V is TRBV28, with 14 bases matching TRBD2. The CDR3 runs to 15 residues. V lost 10 bases to trimming and J lost 6 bases; unmatched junction nucleotides: 8. The germline V gene encodes CDR1 MDHEN and CDR2 SYDVKM. The CDR3 spells CATGPGLAGANEQFF. CDR3 nucleotide sequence: TGTGCCACCGGACCGGGACTAGCGGGAGCCAATGAGCAGTTCTTC.

The chain has TRBV19 and TRBJ2-3; perhaps TRBD2 as D (6 bases). Germline CDR1 LNHDA, CDR2 SQIVND (reference sequence). Trimming stripped 2 bases from V and 6 bases from J, with 6 bases between. The CDR3 has 12 residues. The CDR3 protein is CASSIRGDTQYF. CDR3 DNA: TGTGCCAGTAGTATACGGGGGGATACGCAGTATTTT.

The chain links TRBV5-5 to TRBJ2-7, with D possibly matching TRBD1 (5 bases). The length of the CDR3 is 13 residues. The V gene lost 4 bases and the J gene lost 5 bases, with 13 bases spanning the gap. CDR1 SGHKS and CDR2 YYEKEE come from the germline V gene (reference sequence). The CDR3 nucleotides are TGTGCCAGCAGCGCTGGGATGGGGCACGAGCAGTACTTC. Its translation: CASSAGMGHEQYF.

The chain carries TRBV14 and TRBJ2-3, with D perhaps matching TRBD1 (6 bases). In germline, CDR1 is SGHDN, CDR2 FVKESK. The CDR3 spans 16 residues. The germline V and J ends were trimmed by 2 bases and 5 bases, with 17 bases remaining between them. DNA of the CDR3: TGTGCCAGCAGCCAACCCAGGGGATTCGGTGGAGATACGCAGTATTTT. Protein product: CASSQPRGFGGDTQYF. Using reference TRBV14 and TRBJ2-3 for the parts outside the CDR3, the full variable domain is EAGVTQFPSHSVIEKGQTVTLRCDPISGHDNLYWYRRVMGKEIKFLLHFVKESKQDESGMPNNRFLAERTGGTYSTLKVQPAELEDSGVYFCASSQPRGFGGDTQYFGPGTRLTVL.

The CDR3 DNA follows: TGTGCCAGCAGCTTTGACAGATTTTCCTACGAGCAGTACTTC. Translation gives CASSFDRFSYEQYF. The rearrangement joins TRBV7-2 to TRBJ2-7, with a weak D call TRBD1 (5 bases). Germline assignment: CDR1 SGHTA and CDR2 FQGNSA. V was clipped by 3 bases and J by 1 base, with 10 bases between them. CDR3 size: 14 residues.

This chain uses TRBV29-1 with TRBJ1-2, with a weak D call TRBD1 (5 bases). V was clipped by 4 bases and J by 5 bases, with 14 bases between them. There are 13 residues in the CDR3. Germline loops: CDR1 SQVTM, CDR2 ANQGSEA. This chain's CDR3 is CSVVGAGPYGYTF. The CDR3, as DNA: TGCAGCGTTGTAGGGGCAGGGCCTTATGGCTACACCTTC.

The rearrangement uses TRBV6-5 and TRBJ2-7, with 14 bases aligning to TRBD2. V trimming: 6 bases; J trimming: 6 bases; junction bases outside the gene matches: 4. The CDR3 is 14 residues long. From germline, CDR1 is MNHEY and CDR2 SVGAGI. The CDR3 sequence: CASRGLAGVVEQYF. CDR3 in DNA: TGTGCCAGCAGGGGACTAGCGGGAGTGGTCGAGCAGTACTTC.

The chain combines TRBV10-3 with TRBJ2-2; no definite D call. Trimming took 4 bases from V and 6 from J, leaving 9 bases between them. From germline, CDR1 is ENHRY and CDR2 SYGVKD. The CDR3 contains 13 residues. DNA for the CDR3: TGTGCCATCAGTGGGGCCCTCGCCGGGGAGCTGTTTTTT. Translation: CAISGALAGELFF.

The chain couples TRBV29-1 to TRBJ2-2; TRBD1 agrees at 9 bases. CDR1 is SQVTM, CDR2 ANQGSEA, per germline. V was pared by 4 bases and J by 6 bases, with 9 bases of the junction left unmatched. The CDR3 runs to 15 residues. CDR3 in DNA: TGCAGCGTTGTTGGTGTACAGGGGGCCGCCGGGGAGCTGTTTTTT. It yields the protein CSVVGVQGAAGELFF.

The sample holds one count of this clone. This chain uses TRBV10-3 with TRBJ2-5, with 14 positions matching TRBD2. Germline-derived CDR1 and CDR2 are ENHRY and SYGVKD. The ends lost 9 bases at V and 4 bases at J; junction bases unmatched: 4. The CDR3 covers 14 residues. CDR3 in DNA: TGTGCCATAGGGACTAGCGGGAGAAGAGAGACCCAGTACTTC. Its translation is CAIGTSGRRETQYF.

CDR3 region: CASSQGQGVTDTQYF. In DNA, the CDR3 is TGCGCCAGCAGCCAAGGGCAGGGGGTGACAGATACGCAGTATTTT. The V and J genes are TRBV4-3 and TRBJ2-3; 7 nucleotides agree with TRBD1. Germline values: CDR1 LGHNA, CDR2 YSLEER. The V and J ends lost 1 base and 3 bases, in that order; junction bases with no gene match: 4. The CDR3 sequence is 15 residues long.

The chain employs TRBV19 and TRBJ1-4, with a tentative D call TRBD1 (6 bases). The V end lost 5 bases, the J end lost 7 bases, and 11 bases lay between the germline ends. The CDR3 is 13 residues long. The V gene's germline CDR1 is LNHDA and CDR2 SQIVND (reference sequence). CDR3 DNA sequence: TGTGCCAGTAGTCCCAGGGGTTTTGAAAAACTGTTTTTT. Protein: CASSPRGFEKLFF. Together with reference TRBV19 and TRBJ1-4, the CDR3 gives the full variable domain: DGGITQSPKYLFRKEGQNVTLSCEQNLNHDAMYWYRQDPGQGLRLIYYSQIVNDFQKGDIAEGYSVSREKKESFPLTVTSAQKNPTAFYLCASSPRGFEKLFFGSGTQLSVL.

The rearrangement joins TRBV7-2 to TRBJ1-5; perhaps TRBD1 as D (6 bases). Looked up from germline, CDR1 is SGHTA and CDR2 is FQGNSA. The CDR3 has 16 residues. V lost 1 base and J 2 bases, leaving 12 bases between the germline ends. CDR3 residues: CASSLDREWGNQPQHF. CDR3 DNA sequence: TGTGCCAGCAGCTTAGACAGGGAGTGGGGCAATCAGCCCCAGCATTTT.

This clone was counted only a few times. The chain couples TRBV7-3 to TRBJ2-1, with TRBD2 as a possible D gene (6 bases). Per the germline V gene, CDR1 is SGHTA and CDR2 is FQGTGA. V was pared by 3 bases and J by 2 bases, with 11 bases between. The CDR3 is 15 residues long. CDR3 amino acids: CASSLPGAAYNEQFF. The CDR3 region has the DNA TGTGCCAGCAGCTTGCCGGGAGCCGCCTACAATGAGCAGTTCTTC.

V usage is TRBV27 and J usage is TRBJ2-1, with TRBD2 identical over 15 bases. Losses at the gene ends were 4 bases for V and 9 bases for J; bases not matched to a gene: 7. The CDR3 runs 16 residues. Germline CDR1 is MNHEY and CDR2 is SMNVEV (reference sequence). The CDR3 spells CASSSGLAGGEGEQFF. As DNA, the CDR3 is TGTGCCAGCAGTTCCGGACTAGCGGGAGGGGAGGGTGAGCAGTTCTTC.

This clone appeared many times. This chain links TRBV7-3 with TRBJ1-1; TRBD1 is a possible D gene (5 bases). Germline loops: CDR1 SGHTA, CDR2 FQGTGA. Trimming stripped 5 bases from V and 10 bases from J, with 17 bases between. This CDR3 spans 13 amino acids. CDR3 residues: CASSAQGLDGAFF. DNA of the CDR3: TGTGCCAGCAGCGCCCAGGGACTTGATGGAGCTTTCTTT.

This clone was counted at least ten times. The gene calls are TRBV2 and TRBJ1-4; D may be TRBD1 (6 bases). With 6 bases removed from V and 8 bases from J, the gap between germline ends came to 16 bases. This CDR3 has 14 residues. Germline CDR1 is SNHLY and CDR2 is FYNNEI. CDR3 loop: CASRLQDQGEKLFF. The CDR3 DNA is TGTGCCAGCAGATTACAAGATCAGGGGGAAAAACTGTTTTTT.

This chain links TRBV6-5 with TRBJ1-1; D not certain. The V gene's germline CDR1 is MNHEY and CDR2 SVGAGI. The length of the CDR3 is 13 residues. V lost 5 bases, J lost 0 bases, and 7 bases lay in between. CDR3 sequence (DNA): TGTGCCAGCAGTCAGTCGCTGAACACTGAAGCTTTCTTT. Amino acids: CASSQSLNTEAFF.

The table lists this clone with a count of one. V usage is TRBV5-1 and J usage is TRBJ1-1, with D possibly TRBD1 on 6 matching bases. The germline CDR1 and CDR2 sequences are SGHRS and YFSETQ. The CDR3 loop spans 12 amino acids. Trimming cost V 4 bases and J 5 bases, with 9 bases left between them. This chain's CDR3 is CASSRDRTEAFF. DNA of the CDR3: TGCGCCAGCAGCCGAGACAGGACTGAAGCTTTCTTT.

This chain uses TRBV3-1 (or the pseudogene TRBV3-2) with TRBJ2-3; 7 bases are shared with TRBD1. The CDR3 covers 15 residues. V dropped 2 bases and J dropped 5; count of bases not matched to a gene: 7. CDR1 and CDR2 from the germline V gene are LGHDT and YNNKEL (reference sequence). The CDR3: CASSQIIRQGDTQYF. The CDR3, as DNA: TGTGCCAGCAGCCAAATAATCCGACAGGGAGATACGCAGTATTTT.

This chain links TRBV29-1 with TRBJ1-2; the match to TRBD1 covers 10 bases. V lost 6 bases, J lost 8 bases, and 6 bases stayed unmatched. From germline, CDR1 is SQVTM and CDR2 ANQGSEA. This CDR3 region has 12 residues. The CDR3 DNA reads as TGCAGCGTCTCGACAGGGGGCGAAGGCTACACCTTC. This gives the protein CSVSTGGEGYTF.

DNA of the CDR3: TGTGCCAGCAGCTCGGGATTAGATACGCAGTATTTT. Its protein is CASSSGLDTQYF. This chain uses TRBV11-1 with TRBJ2-3; tentative D call: TRBD2 (5 bases). Germline CDR1 reads SGHAT; CDR2 reads FQDESV (reference sequence). This CDR3 region has 12 residues. Trimming shortened V by 4 bases and J by 5 bases, and 7 bases separated the two germline ends.

The chain couples TRBV10-3 to TRBJ2-7; 13 nucleotides agree with TRBD2. This CDR3 is 15 amino acids long. The junction had 9 bases not matched to a gene; V was cut back by 7 bases and J by 6 bases. Germline-derived CDR1 and CDR2 are ENHRY and SYGVKD. CDR3 region: CAITPGTSGNREQYF. CDR3 bases: TGTGCCATCACCCCCGGGACTAGCGGGAATCGCGAGCAGTACTTC.